This T cell receptor (beta chain) emerged from a study of beta chain bispecific antibodies for T cell cancers. Turning to the study itself: Surviving healthy donor T cells from leukemia-line and bispecific antibody cocultures were TRBV-sequenced for family depletion.

One entry per CDR3 protein, called by TCRdb with MiXCR from the 5' RACE reads. Here the sample spans tens of thousands of distinct CDR3 sequences, 2% to 2.5% being singletons. This clonotype was observed at least ten times. Its cognate antigen is unknown. Either OKT3 anti-CD3 antibody or CD3/CD28 beads expanded T cells from blood mononuclear cells over roughly 3 days. Normal T cells cocultured with Jurkat cells and anti-TRBV12 bispecific. Findings and limits, study-wide: In these mixed samples, most targeted TRBV reads derived from the leukemia cell line. Versus anti-CD19, anti-TRBV12 exposure cut the TRBV12-3 share of TRBV signal by 98.9%.

The CDR3 runs to 13 residues. Germline values: CDR1 MNHEY, CDR2 SVGEGT. Trimming removed 4 bases at V and 8 bases at J, with 14 bases between. V and J are TRBV6-2 or TRBV6-3 and TRBJ1-2; D not resolved. The source was healthy donor T cells cultured with leukemia cells, collected from a culture containing a bispecific antibody targeting TCR Vbeta12. The TCR sequence derives from a human donor in good health. Some clones in this sample may be carry-over from other donors' samples. In DNA form, the CDR3 reads TGTGCCAGCAGTTCTCAGCGGCTTAGGGGCTACACCTTC. Its translation: CASSSQRLRGYTF.